What follows are 20 T cell receptor beta chains derived from one specimen sequenced in a study of cytomegalovirus exposure and HLA in healthy donors. Use of 60 Vbeta and 13 Jbeta primers characterized the PCR. The data were produced by immunoSEQ multiplex PCR, yet TCRdb's version contains in-frame clones alone and is incomplete. The sample includes a few hundred thousand clones, roughly 80% of them seen just once. Sequences were obtained from PBMCs. All receptors come from a girl aged 2-10 years in good health and CMV-seronegative.

This clone was counted only a few times. The chain combines TRBV5-1 with TRBJ1-1, with a weak D call TRBD1 (6 bases). The CDR3 is 12 amino acids. Trimming took 6 bases from V and 2 from J, leaving 8 bases between them. Per germline, CDR1 SGHRS and CDR2 YFSETQ. The CDR3 reads CASNRDNTEAFF. As DNA, the CDR3 is TGCGCCAGCAACAGGGATAACACTGAAGCTTTCTTT.

The chain uses TRBV5-1 and TRBJ2-3; D perhaps matches TRBD2 (7 bases). Between the trimmed V and J ends, which lost 4 bases and 2 bases, there was a span of 14 bases. Per the germline V gene, CDR1 is SGHRS and CDR2 is YFSETQ. The CDR3 length is 15 residues. In DNA form, the CDR3 reads TGCGCCAGCAGCGGGGGGGACAAGGACACAGATACGCAGTATTTT. The encoded protein is CASSGGDKDTDTQYF.

V usage is TRBV5-1 and J usage is TRBJ1-1; 7 nucleotides agree with TRBD1. Germline CDR1 and CDR2: SGHRS and YFSETQ. The CDR3 runs to 15 residues. V shed 4 bases and J 5 bases; nucleotides not matched to a gene: 11. Here the CDR3 reads CASSGETGSRTEAFF. The CDR3, as DNA: TGCGCCAGCAGCGGTGAGACAGGGTCGAGGACTGAAGCTTTCTTT. The variable domain in full, completed from reference TRBV5-1 and TRBJ1-1, reads KAGVTQTPRYLIKTRGQQVTLSCSPISGHRSVSWYQQTPGQGLQFLFEYFSETQRNKGNFPGRFSGRQFSNSRSEMNVSTLELGDSALYLCASSGETGSRTEAFFGQGTRLTVV.

A single count supports this clone. The chain joins TRBV5-1 to TRBJ2-3; D unclear. Germline V gene sequence: CDR1 SGHRS, CDR2 YFSETQ. The CDR3 length is 15 residues. V was shortened by 4 bases and J by 2 bases, with 14 bases between the two germline ends. Here the CDR3 reads CASSTTSNPTDTQYF. The CDR3, as DNA: TGCGCCAGCAGCACGACTTCTAACCCCACAGATACGCAGTATTTT.

The chain is built from TRBV2 and TRBJ2-3; no reliable D call. This CDR3 has 13 residues. The V end was cut by 4 bases, the J end by 2 bases, with 7 bases between. Germline V gives CDR1 SNHLY, CDR2 FYNNEI. The CDR3 region is CASSGAPTDTQYF. The CDR3 coding sequence is TGTGCCAGCAGTGGGGCTCCCACAGATACGCAGTATTTT.

The chain joins TRBV10-1 to TRBJ1-6; 8 nucleotides agree with TRBD1. Germline assignment: CDR1 WNHNN and CDR2 SYGVQD (reference sequence). J lost 9 bases, V lost 5 bases, and 9 bases had no gene match. CDR3 size: 15 residues. CDR3 residues: CASSPGQGKGSPLHF. In DNA, the CDR3 is TGCGCCAGCAGTCCTGGACAGGGCAAAGGTTCACCCCTCCACTTT.

The rearrangement uses TRBV15 and TRBJ1-5; D gene unclear. V lost 0 bases and J lost 6, with 6 bases in between. Germline assignment: CDR1 LNHNV and CDR2 YYDKDF (reference sequence). This CDR3 has 13 residues. CDR3 DNA: TGTGCCACCAGCAGAGAGAAGAGTCAGCCCCAGCATTTT. Encoded protein: CATSREKSQPQHF.

The chain joins TRBV6-1 to TRBJ1-1; D might be TRBD1 (5 bases). V shed 0 bases and J shed 0 bases, with 11 bases lying between them. Germline values: CDR1 MNHNS, CDR2 SASEGT. The CDR3 is 16 amino acids. DNA of the CDR3: TGTGCCAGCAGTGAAGCGCTTTCAGGGATGAACACTGAAGCTTTCTTT. It translates to CASSEALSGMNTEAFF.

A note on this clone: The junction departs from germline at one end; a sequencing error may be responsible. The chain uses TRBV2 and TRBJ2-1; 9 bases agree with TRBD2. The germline V gene has CDR1 SNHLY and CDR2 FYNNEI. CDR3 length: 16 residues. The CDR3 is CASTQSPAGGPSSSLF. CDR3 sequence (DNA): TGTGCCAGCACCCAATCCCCGGCGGGAGGGCCCTCTTCCTCGCTCTTC.

This chain uses TRBV9 with TRBJ2-1, with D possibly being TRBD2 (6 bases). Deletions cut 0 bases from V and 4 bases from J, with 14 bases between. Germline CDR1 reads SGDLS; CDR2 reads YYNGEE. The CDR3 runs to 16 residues. The CDR3 DNA reads TGTGCCAGCAGCGTAGCAGGTGGGGGGAAATACAATGAGCAGTTCTTC. It encodes CASSVAGGGKYNEQFF.

The rearrangement links TRBV4-2 to TRBJ1-6, with 11 positions matching TRBD1. This CDR3 region has 19 residues. V trimming: 4 bases; J trimming: 6 bases; junction bases outside the gene matches: 14. Germline CDR1 LGHNA, CDR2 YNFKEQ. CDR3 sequence: CASSRWTGGLGGVNSPLHF. CDR3 nucleotides: TGTGCCAGCAGCCGATGGACAGGGGGCCTTGGGGGGGTTAATTCACCCCTCCACTTT.

V is TRBV29-1 and J is TRBJ1-2; possibly TRBD1 for D (5 bases). Per the germline V gene, CDR1 is SQVTM and CDR2 is ANQGSEA. With 7 bases removed from V and 7 bases from J, the gap between germline ends came to 16 bases. This CDR3 has 12 residues. CDR3 amino acids: CSAGSGVSGYTF. CDR3 sequence (DNA): TGCAGCGCCGGTTCGGGGGTGTCTGGCTACACCTTC.

This sequence joins TRBV27 and TRBJ1-5; 7 bases map to TRBD1. The CDR3 has 14 residues. The V segment lost 2 bases and the J segment 2 bases; nucleotides outside the gene matches: 0. Germline CDR1 and CDR2: MNHEY and SMNVEV (reference sequence). CDR3 region: CASSLTGGNQPQHF. CDR3 DNA: TGTGCCAGCAGTTTAACAGGGGGCAATCAGCCCCAGCATTTT.

The J gene is TRBJ2-5, the V gene TRBV19; 8 nucleotides align to TRBD1. Germline assignment: CDR1 LNHDA and CDR2 SQIVND (reference sequence). Trimming at V came to 5 bases and at J to 4 bases, leaving 9 bases not matched to a gene. The CDR3 is made up of 15 amino acids. This CDR3 is CASSRRRGLGETQYF. The DNA of the CDR3 is TGTGCCAGTAGTCGCCGCAGGGGGCTCGGAGAGACCCAGTACTTC.

The chain couples TRBV6-1 to TRBJ2-2, with D uncertain. V lost 3 bases, J lost 5 bases, and 7 bases lay in between. This CDR3 region has 13 residues. In germline, CDR1 is MNHNS, CDR2 SASEGT. CDR3 DNA sequence: TGTGCCAGCAGTGATGGGCAGACCGGGGAGCTGTTTTTT. Encoded protein: CASSDGQTGELFF.

The V and J genes are TRBV2 and TRBJ1-5; D remains ambiguous. The CDR3 loop spans 13 amino acids. V lost 2 bases and J 0 bases, leaving 2 bases between the germline ends. In germline, CDR1 is SNHLY, CDR2 FYNNEI. The CDR3 protein is CASSEHSNQPQHF. The DNA of the CDR3 is TGTGCCAGCAGTGAACATAGCAATCAGCCCCAGCATTTT.

V usage is TRBV10-2 and J usage is TRBJ2-2; perhaps TRBD1 as D (5 bases). The CDR3 runs 13 residues. V was clipped by 4 bases and J by 3 bases, with 6 bases between them. The germline V gene encodes CDR1 WSHSY and CDR2 SAAADI. The CDR3 protein is CASSVGDTGELFF. The CDR3 DNA follows: TGCGCCAGCAGTGTAGGGGACACCGGGGAGCTGTTTTTT.

V is TRBV9 and J is TRBJ1-2, with 7 bases matching TRBD1. CDR1 is SGDLS, CDR2 YYNGEE, per germline. The CDR3 loop spans 16 amino acids. Germline trimming cut 0 bases from V and 4 bases from J; bases unmatched to any gene: 9. The CDR3 coding sequence is TGTGCCAGCAGCGTAGAGGCCCAGGGGGGCCGCTATGGCTACACCTTC. Its protein is CASSVEAQGGRYGYTF.

The genes are TRBV11-2 and TRBJ2-5, with D maybe TRBD2 (6 bases). This CDR3 region has 13 residues. Trimming shortened V by 5 bases and J by 6 bases, and 13 bases separated the two germline ends. The germline gives CDR1 SGHAT, CDR2 FQNNGV. CDR3 coding DNA: TGTGCCAGCAGCCCCGGGGGTGGCCAGACCCAGTACTTC. Translating it yields CASSPGGGQTQYF.

The CDR3 sequence is CASSLGSGQGWQPQHF. CDR3 sequence (DNA): TGTGCCAGCAGTTTAGGATCAGGACAGGGTTGGCAGCCCCAGCATTTT. The rearrangement links TRBV28 to TRBJ1-5, with 8 bases fitting TRBD1. Germline V gene lookup returns CDR1 MDHEN and CDR2 SYDVKM. The CDR3 extends over 16 amino acids. Trimming took 2 bases from V and 7 from J; bases not matched to a gene: 10.